This T cell receptor (beta chain) appears in the sequencing data of a study of cytomegalovirus exposure and HLA in healthy donors. This CDR3 spans 12 amino acids. From germline, CDR1 is SGHVS and CDR2 FNYEAQ. This PCR relied on a set of 60 Vbeta primers and 13 Jbeta primers. Only in-frame clones appear in the TCRdb table, and some are missing; sequencing was by immunoSEQ multiplex PCR. The data contain about 140,000 clones, about 82% of them singletons. Sequenced material: PBMCs. The genes are TRBV7-6 and TRBJ2-5; D is possibly TRBD1 (6 bases). The J call may be wrong; the DNA end is better matched by TRBJ2-7. The receptor was derived from a female donor in good health and CMV-seropositive. The CDR3 region is CASSPTGNEQYF. The CDR3 nucleotides are TGTGCCAGCAGCCCAACAGGGAACGAGCAGTACTTC.